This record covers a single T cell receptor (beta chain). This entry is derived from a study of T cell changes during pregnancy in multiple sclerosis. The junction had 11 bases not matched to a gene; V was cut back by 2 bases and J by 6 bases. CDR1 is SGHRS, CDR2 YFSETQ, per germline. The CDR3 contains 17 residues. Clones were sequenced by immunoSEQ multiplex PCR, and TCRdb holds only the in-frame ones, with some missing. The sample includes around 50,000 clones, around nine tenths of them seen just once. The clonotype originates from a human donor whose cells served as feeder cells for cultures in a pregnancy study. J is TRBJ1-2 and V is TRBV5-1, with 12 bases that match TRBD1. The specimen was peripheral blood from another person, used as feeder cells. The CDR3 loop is CASSLTPRDRGPNGYTF. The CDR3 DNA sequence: TGCGCCAGCAGCTTAACCCCAAGGGACAGGGGGCCTAATGGCTACACCTTC.